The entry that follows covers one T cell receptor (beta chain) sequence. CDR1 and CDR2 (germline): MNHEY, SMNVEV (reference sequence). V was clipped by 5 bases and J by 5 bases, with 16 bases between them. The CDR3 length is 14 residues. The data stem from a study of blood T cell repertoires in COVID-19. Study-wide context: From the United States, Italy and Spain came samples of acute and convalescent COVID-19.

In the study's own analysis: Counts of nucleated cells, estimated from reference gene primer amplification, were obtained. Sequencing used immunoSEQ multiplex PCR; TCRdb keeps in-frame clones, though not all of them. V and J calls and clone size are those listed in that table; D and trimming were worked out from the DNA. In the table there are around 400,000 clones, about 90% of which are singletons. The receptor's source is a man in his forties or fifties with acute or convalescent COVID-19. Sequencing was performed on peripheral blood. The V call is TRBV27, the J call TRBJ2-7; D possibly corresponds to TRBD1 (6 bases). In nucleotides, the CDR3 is TGTGCCAGCAGTCCATGGGGGACACTGGACGAGCAGTACTTC. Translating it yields CASSPWGTLDEQYF.